Below, 14 T cell receptor beta chains from the same sample are listed, as sequenced in a study of human T cells and chemical hapten exposure. TCRdb used MiXCR to reprocess the RACE reads, holding one entry per CDR3 protein. Seen here are some 74,000 distinct CDR3 sequences, approximately 14% observed once, and the top ten hold 3.5% to 6%. Time point of the sample: pre-sensitization, week 0. The treatment was: therapeutic diphenylcyclopropenone sensitization with weekly scalp DPC. This specimen consisted of whole blood, obtained in connection with sensitization to the hapten diphenylcyclopropenone (DPC). Receptor source: a woman aged 50 to 65 with alopecia areata. Some clones in this sample may be carry-over from other donors' samples.

V usage is TRBV5-1 and J usage is TRBJ2-2; 10 bases line up with TRBD2. The CDR3 loop spans 16 amino acids. V lost 5 bases to trimming and J lost 7 bases; unmatched junction nucleotides: 11. The V gene's germline CDR1 is SGHRS and CDR2 YFSETQ. The chain's CDR3 is CASRPGLARKDGELFF. CDR3 in DNA: TGCGCCAGCAGGCCGGGACTAGCGAGGAAGGACGGGGAGCTGTTTTTT.

This clonotype was observed a few times. The rearrangement uses TRBV6-5 and TRBJ1-4; tentative D call: TRBD1 (5 bases). Trimming took 6 bases from V and 8 from J, leaving 22 bases between them. This CDR3 is 16 amino acids long. Germline CDR1 MNHEY, CDR2 SVGAGI. CDR3 protein: CASSQSERGDAEKLFF. The CDR3, as DNA: TGTGCCAGCAGCCAAAGTGAAAGAGGGGACGCCGAAAAACTGTTTTTT.

This chain uses TRBV7-9 with TRBJ1-2; no firm D call. This CDR3 has 14 amino acids. Germline-derived CDR1 and CDR2 are SEHNR and FQNEAQ (reference sequence). V was cut by 5 bases and J by 2 bases, with 12 bases left in between. CDR3 sequence: CASSAESPNYGYTF. The DNA for the CDR3 is TGTGCCAGCAGCGCTGAGTCACCGAACTATGGCTACACCTTC.

The J gene is TRBJ2-1, the V gene TRBV4-3; D is unclear. The germline V gene has CDR1 LGHNA and CDR2 YSLEER. The CDR3 runs to 15 residues. V lost 1 base and J lost 9, with 16 bases in between. The CDR3 coding sequence is TGCGCCAGCAGCCAAGGATCACTCACTGGCGGTGAGCAGTTCTTC. This translates into CASSQGSLTGGEQFF.

This chain uses TRBV14 with TRBJ2-1, with a possible D match to TRBD2 (5 bases). Germline CDR1 and CDR2: SGHDN and FVKESK. V lost 4 bases and J lost 5, with 15 bases in between. The CDR3 covers 15 residues. The CDR3 reads CASSPAAGINNEQFF. In DNA form, the CDR3 reads TGTGCCAGCAGCCCCGCTGCCGGGATCAACAATGAGCAGTTCTTC.

The rearrangement uses TRBV13 and TRBJ1-1; D perhaps matches TRBD1 (5 bases). Between the trimmed V and J ends, which lost 3 bases and 6 bases, there was a span of 17 bases. The germline CDR1 and CDR2 sequences are PRHDT and FYEKMQ (reference sequence). The CDR3 has 15 residues. CDR3 amino acids: CASSLVQGNFAEAFF. The CDR3 region has the DNA TGTGCCAGCAGCTTGGTGCAGGGCAATTTTGCTGAAGCTTTCTTT.

The chain is built from TRBV10-3 and TRBJ1-1; D gene unclear. Trimming left V 6 bases short and J 5 bases short, with 7 bases between. Germline V CDR1 and CDR2: ENHRY, SYGVKD. CDR3 length: 11 residues. CDR3 sequence (DNA): TGTGCCATCAGCGCGGATACTGAAGCTTTCTTT. It yields the protein CAISADTEAFF.

This clonotype has ten or more counts. This chain connects TRBV7-8 to TRBJ1-4; the D is unclear. The CDR3 contains 13 residues. Trimming removed 0 bases at V and 5 bases at J, with 4 bases between. The germline gives CDR1 SGHVS, CDR2 FQNEAQ. This chain's CDR3 is CASSLAWNEKLFF. The CDR3 nucleotides read TGTGCCAGCAGCTTAGCGTGGAATGAAAAACTGTTTTTT.

This clonotype was recorded a few times. This rearrangement joins TRBV2 to TRBJ2-3; no reliable D call. From germline, CDR1 is SNHLY and CDR2 FYNNEI. V lost 7 bases, J lost 0 bases, and 11 bases lay in between. The CDR3 spans 14 residues. The CDR3 DNA sequence: TGTGCCAGCACCTGGAGTACCAGCACAGATACGCAGTATTTT. It yields the protein CASTWSTSTDTQYF.

The CDR3 here is CASSLLTGSETQYF. The CDR3 nucleotides are TGTGCCAGCAGCTTATTAACTGGTTCCGAGACCCAGTACTTC. This chain uses TRBV7-8 with TRBJ2-5; D unclear. The CDR3 loop spans 14 amino acids. The germline CDR1 and CDR2 sequences are SGHVS and FQNEAQ. Between the trimmed V and J ends, which lost 2 bases and 5 bases, there was a span of 12 bases.

This clonotype was observed a handful of times. V gene TRBV20-1 combines with J gene TRBJ1-1; unclear D gene. Trimming stripped 2 bases from V and 7 bases from J, with 5 bases between. This CDR3 is 10 amino acids long. Germline V gives CDR1 DFQATT, CDR2 SNEGSKA (reference sequence). The chain's CDR3 is CSARRNEAFF. CDR3 DNA: TGCAGTGCTAGAAGGAATGAAGCTTTCTTT.

The chain has TRBV29-1 and TRBJ2-7; TRBD1 agrees at 10 bases. The CDR3 runs to 12 residues. V lost 7 bases to trimming and J lost 5 bases; unmatched junction nucleotides: 5. Germline V gene sequence: CDR1 SQVTM, CDR2 ANQGSEA. CDR3 DNA: TGCAGCGGGGGACAGGGGAATAACGAGCAGTACTTC. Translation gives CSGGQGNNEQYF.

This clonotype was counted ten times or more. V usage is TRBV21-1 and J usage is TRBJ2-3. TRBV21-1 constitutes a pseudogene. The CDR3 totals 18 residues. The CDR3 nucleotides are TGTGCCAGCAGCAAAGATGAGCAGAACTCGACCTACACAGATACGCAGTATTTT. Protein product: CASSKDEQNSTYTDTQYF.

This chain joins TRBV6-6 and TRBJ2-1, with D tentatively TRBD1 (5 bases). In germline, CDR1 is MNHNY, CDR2 SVGAGI (reference sequence). The CDR3 has 11 amino acids. The germline V and J ends were trimmed by 5 bases and 14 bases, with 13 bases remaining between them. The CDR3 reads CASSPTAEKFF. The CDR3 nucleotides read TGTGCCAGCAGTCCGACAGCCGAGAAGTTCTTC.